What follows are 28 T cell receptor beta chains derived from one specimen sequenced in a study of breast tumors, draining lymph nodes, adjacent tissues. TCRdb re-derived calls from the multiplex PCR reads in MiXCR, one entry per CDR3 protein. Of about 180,000 distinct CDR3 sequences listed, about 30% are singletons. Axillary draining lymph nodes of breast cancer patients supplied the node samples. The sequenced material came from axillary lymph node tissue. The source is a female donor with breast cancer. Some clones in this sample may be carry-over from other donors' samples.

To note about this clonotype: This clone may be a read error of a much larger clone one base away. The genes are TRBV6-2 or TRBV6-3 and TRBJ1-6, with 9 bases lining up with TRBD1. This CDR3 has 14 amino acids. Per the germline V gene, CDR1 is MNHEY and CDR2 is SVGEGT. The DNA of the CDR3 is TGTGTCAGCAGCCCCGACAGGGGGTACGCACCCCTCCACTTT. As protein: CVSSPDRGYAPLHF.

This clonotype was counted at least ten times. This sequence joins TRBV6-6 and TRBJ2-1, with 10 bases fitting TRBD2. This CDR3 comprises 15 residues. Germline V gene lookup returns CDR1 MNHNY and CDR2 SVGAGI (reference sequence). Unmatched junction bases numbered 7, after V lost 9 bases and J lost 2 bases. CDR3 residues: CASTVGLAAYNEQFF. The CDR3 bases are TGTGCCAGTACAGTAGGACTAGCGGCCTACAATGAGCAGTTCTTC.

The chain links TRBV27 to TRBJ2-5; a weak D match, TRBD1 (6 bases). The CDR3 sequence is 17 residues long. The germline gives CDR1 MNHEY, CDR2 SMNVEV (reference sequence). The germline V and J ends were trimmed by 6 bases and 3 bases, with 23 bases remaining between them. The DNA of the CDR3 is TGTGCCAGCAGATCATGGGGCCTATTGGGGGCCGAAGAGACCCAGTACTTC. This gives the protein CASRSWGLLGAEETQYF.

The V call is TRBV13, the J call TRBJ2-2; D remains unclear. The CDR3 runs 16 residues. V was shortened by 5 bases and J by 0 bases, with 13 bases between the two germline ends. Germline V gives CDR1 PRHDT, CDR2 FYEKMQ (reference sequence). The CDR3 spells CASSIHRPANTGELFF. The CDR3 region has the DNA TGTGCCAGCAGCATTCACCGACCCGCGAACACCGGGGAGCTGTTTTTT.

About this clonotype itself: Its ends do not fully match the called genes, so a read error is possible. V is TRBV29-1 and J is TRBJ1-4, with D possibly TRBD1 on 6 matching bases. The CDR3 is 14 residues long. Germline CDR1 reads SQVTM; CDR2 reads ANQGSEA. CDR3 bases: TGCAGCGTTGAAGGGAGGGAGGGGGATGAGAAACTGTTTTTT. The encoded protein is CSVEGREGDEKLFF.

CDR3 coding DNA: TGTGCCTGGAGTTCACCGGGACTAGCGGCTCAAGAGACCCAGTACTTC. Its protein is CAWSSPGLAAQETQYF. The rearrangement joins TRBV30 to TRBJ2-5, with TRBD2 matching 11 bases. Trimming took 2 bases from V and 2 from J; bases not matched to a gene: 7. There are 16 residues in the CDR3. The germline CDR1 and CDR2 sequences are GTSNPN and SVGIG (reference sequence).

This clonotype was found many times. The chain links TRBV5-4 to TRBJ2-7, with D perhaps TRBD1 or TRBD2 (5 bases each). There are 17 residues in the CDR3. The germline V and J ends were trimmed by 1 base and 2 bases, with 19 bases remaining between them. CDR1 is SGHNT and CDR2 is YYREEE in the germline V gene (reference sequence). Written as DNA, the CDR3 is TGTGCCAGCAGCTTGAAGGCTCCGGGACCGATAACCTACGAGCAGTACTTC. Translation gives CASSLKAPGPITYEQYF. The full variable domain, rest sourced from reference TRBV5-4 and TRBJ2-7, is ETGVTQSPTHLIKTRGQQVTLRCSSQSGHNTVSWYQQALGQGPQFIFQYYREEENGRGNFPPRFSGLQFPNYSSELNVNALELDDSALYLCASSLKAPGPITYEQYFGPGTRLTVT.

This clonotype came up many times. The V call is TRBV12-3 or TRBV12-4, the J call TRBJ2-7, with 12 bases aligning to TRBD1. The V segment lost 6 bases and the J segment 3 bases; nucleotides outside the gene matches: 6. The CDR3 is 15 residues long. CDR3 in amino acids: CASRLGQGAFYEQYF. The DNA of the CDR3 is TGTGCCAGCAGGTTGGGACAGGGGGCGTTCTACGAGCAGTACTTC.

This clonotype was found many times. The chain combines TRBV6-4 with TRBJ2-1; 13 bases are a match to TRBD2. Germline V gives CDR1 MRHNA, CDR2 SNTAGT. The ends lost 6 bases at V and 7 bases at J; junction bases unmatched: 6. The CDR3 spans 15 residues. The CDR3 here is CASSRLAGGGNEQFF. The CDR3 DNA reads TGTGCCAGCAGCAGACTAGCGGGGGGTGGGAATGAGCAGTTCTTC.

The chain has TRBV20-1 and TRBJ1-1; D is perhaps TRBD1 (5 bases). Germline CDR1 is DFQATT and CDR2 is SNEGSKA (reference sequence). This CDR3 region has 12 residues. Trimming cost V 5 bases and J 4 bases, with 11 bases left between them. CDR3 loop: CSASRQSTEAFF. Written as DNA, the CDR3 is TGCAGTGCTTCCCGACAGTCCACTGAAGCTTTCTTT.

The CDR3 sequence: CASSPRGGGNNEQFF. The CDR3 DNA is TGTGCCAGCTCACCCCGGGGCGGGGGAAACAATGAGCAGTTCTTC. The chain is built from TRBV18 and TRBJ2-1, with 7 positions matching TRBD2. The V and J ends lost 3 bases and 5 bases, in that order; junction bases with no gene match: 7. CDR3 size: 15 residues. Per germline, CDR1 KGHSH and CDR2 LQKENI.

In regard to this clonotype: A much bigger clone sits one base away, suggesting this may be a read error. This chain uses TRBV6-1 with TRBJ2-7; D is undetermined. The CDR3 consists of 12 residues. The germline V gene has CDR1 MNHNS and CDR2 SASEGT. CDR3 amino acids: CASSWATGEQCF. The CDR3, as DNA: TGTGCCAGCAGCTGGGCTACCGGCGAGCAGTGCTTC.

This clonotype was counted at least ten times. The chain combines TRBV6-6 with TRBJ2-7; TRBD1 or TRBD2 may be the D gene (5 bases each). Germline loops: CDR1 MNHNY, CDR2 SVGAGI (reference sequence). The CDR3 loop spans 15 amino acids. V shed 2 bases and J shed 2 bases, with 13 bases lying between them. CDR3 region: CASSYIWDGAYEQYF. Here the CDR3 DNA reads TGTGCCAGCAGTTACATCTGGGACGGCGCCTACGAGCAGTACTTC.

The genes are TRBV7-9 and TRBJ2-5; D unresolved. The V and J ends lost 4 bases and 5 bases respectively, with 11 bases between them. The germline CDR1 and CDR2 sequences are SEHNR and FQNEAQ (reference sequence). CDR3 length equals 13 residues. CDR3 protein: CASSSLDEETQYF. CDR3 DNA: TGTGCCAGCAGCTCCCTGGACGAGGAGACCCAGTACTTC.

Ten or more counts support this clonotype. The chain combines TRBV9 with TRBJ2-7, with D perhaps TRBD1 (6 bases). Germline loops: CDR1 SGDLS, CDR2 YYNGEE. Deletions cut 0 bases from V and 0 bases from J, with 10 bases between. The CDR3 loop spans 15 amino acids. This chain's CDR3 is CASSVAGTTSYEQYF. Here the CDR3 DNA reads TGTGCCAGCAGCGTAGCTGGGACAACCTCCTACGAGCAGTACTTC.

This clonotype has a count of ten or more. This CDR3 reads CASSLEGQGVQTGADTQYF. CDR3 sequence (DNA): TGTGCCAGCAGCTTGGAGGGTCAGGGGGTCCAAACTGGCGCAGATACGCAGTATTTT. The chain carries TRBV5-8 and TRBJ2-3; 7 positions agree with TRBD1. From germline, CDR1 is SGHTS and CDR2 YDEGEE. The CDR3 is 19 residues long. The ends lost 0 bases at V and 4 bases at J; junction bases unmatched: 17.

This clonotype was seen many times. The chain recombines TRBV11-3 with TRBJ1-3, with unresolved D. This CDR3 is 16 amino acids long. The V gene lost 0 bases and the J gene lost 0 bases, with 9 bases spanning the gap. CDR1 and CDR2 (germline): SGHNT, YENEEA. The CDR3 sequence: CASSLERQASGNTIYF. The CDR3 DNA follows: TGTGCCAGCAGCTTAGAGCGTCAGGCCTCTGGAAACACCATATATTTT.

In this sample, this clonotype turned up many times. This sequence joins TRBV20-1 and TRBJ1-3; 7 nucleotides line up with TRBD1. Trimming cost V 5 bases and J 4 bases; bases outside gene matches: 5. Germline CDR1 is DFQATT and CDR2 is SNEGSKA (reference sequence). The CDR3 contains 13 residues. Here the CDR3 DNA reads TGCAGTGCTTCCAGGGGGTCCGGAAACACCATATATTTT. Protein: CSASRGSGNTIYF.

The V and J genes are TRBV20-1 and TRBJ1-2, with D perhaps TRBD1 (5 bases). V was shortened by 3 bases and J by 0 bases, with 8 bases between the two germline ends. CDR3 size: 13 residues. Germline V gene sequence: CDR1 DFQATT, CDR2 SNEGSKA (reference sequence). The DNA of the CDR3 is TGCAGTGCTAGCAGGGCAACTAACTATGGCTACACCTTC. This gives the protein CSASRATNYGYTF.

Ten or more counts support this clonotype. The chain recombines TRBV10-3 with TRBJ2-5; TRBD2 matches 10 bases. There are 15 residues in the CDR3. With V trimmed by 5 bases and J by 4 bases, 7 bases remained unmatched. Per the germline V gene, CDR1 is ENHRY and CDR2 is SYGVKD. CDR3 sequence reads: CAISKTSGLRETQYF. The DNA of the CDR3 is TGTGCCATCAGTAAGACTAGCGGGCTTAGAGAGACCCAGTACTTC.

This clonotype came up many times. The V call is TRBV12-3 or TRBV12-4, the J call TRBJ2-3; TRBD2 matches at 8 bases. Trimming cost V 4 bases and J 0 bases; bases outside gene matches: 3. The CDR3 extends over 15 amino acids. This CDR3 reads CASSSRGGSTDTQYF. In nucleotides, the CDR3 is TGTGCCAGCAGTTCCCGGGGGGGCAGCACAGATACGCAGTATTTT.

With regard to this clonotype: A much bigger clone sits one base away, suggesting this may be a read error. The chain carries TRBV6-1 and TRBJ1-2, with 9 nucleotides matching TRBD1. After removal of 6 bases from V and 3 bases from J, the junction contained 11 bases not matched to a gene. The CDR3 sequence is 16 residues long. Germline V gives CDR1 MNHNS, CDR2 SASEGT. CDR3 coding DNA: TGTGCCAGCAGGCACAGGGGGCTGTTAATGGACTATGGCTACACCTTC. Protein product: CASRHRGLLMDYGYTF.

This clonotype was seen only once. The genes are TRBV10-1 and TRBJ2-2, with 7 bases lining up with TRBD1. CDR1 and CDR2 from the germline V gene are WNHNN and SYGVQD (reference sequence). The CDR3 spans 14 residues. V lost 3 bases, J lost 5 bases, and 3 bases stayed unmatched. The CDR3 sequence is CASSDTGVTGELFF. The DNA of the CDR3 is TGCGCCAGCAGTGATACAGGGGTGACCGGGGAGCTGTTTTTT.

Concerning this clonotype: Possible read error: a much larger clone is one base away. This CDR3 fails to terminate in the conserved phenylalanine or tryptophan, so it likely reflects a read error. The chain carries TRBV14 and TRBJ2-7, with TRBD1 matching over 7 bases. Germline V lookup: CDR1 SGHDN, CDR2 FVKESK. V shed 6 bases and J 2 bases; nucleotides not matched to a gene: 4. The CDR3 covers 13 residues. CDR3 DNA sequence: TGTGCCAGCAGTTGGGACAGAACCTACGAGCAGTACTCC. Protein sequence: CASSWDRTYEQYS.

The V gene is TRBV4-2, the J gene TRBJ1-6; D ambiguous. This CDR3 contains 17 residues. Trimming stripped 0 bases from V and 4 bases from J, with 13 bases between. Germline assignment: CDR1 LGHNA and CDR2 YNFKEQ. DNA of the CDR3: TGTGCCAGCAGCCAAGAGGGTGCAGCTACTTATAATTCACCCCTCCACTTT. This translates into CASSQEGAATYNSPLHF.

This clonotype was recorded many times. The rearrangement joins TRBV20-1 to TRBJ2-7, with 8 bases aligning to TRBD1. This CDR3 spans 12 amino acids. The V gene's germline CDR1 is DFQATT and CDR2 SNEGSKA (reference sequence). The V segment lost 5 bases and the J segment 5 bases; nucleotides outside the gene matches: 5. In DNA, the CDR3 is TGCAGTGCTCACGGACAGGGCAACGAGCAGTACTTC. Protein: CSAHGQGNEQYF.

A remark on this clonotype: It is unclear where the CDR3 begins or ends on the DNA, so no DNA is shown, and the CDR3 is as TCRdb lists it. The chain combines TRBV11-2 with TRBJ1-5; TRBD1 reflects the table's D call only, with no check against the DNA. Looked up from germline, CDR1 is SGHAT and CDR2 is FQNNGV. The CDR3 is 13 residues long, counting both termini. The CDR3: CASSLVGQGTLHF.

V usage is TRBV28 and J usage is TRBJ1-4; D call uncertain. Germline CDR1 is MDHEN and CDR2 is SYDVKM. Trimming shortened V by 3 bases and J by 4 bases, and 3 bases separated the two germline ends. The CDR3 contains 12 residues. CDR3 loop: CASSFLNEKLFF. In DNA, the CDR3 is TGTGCCAGCAGTTTCCTTAATGAAAAACTGTTTTTT.